A single sample gave rise to the 19 T cell receptor beta chains below, sequenced in a study of sequential checkpoint blockade in melanoma. Treatment in this sample: randomized to nivolumab then ipilimumab (arm A) or the reverse (arm B). Data came from immunoSEQ multiplex PCR; TCRdb stores just in-frame clones and leaves some out. The sample consists of several thousand clones, about a quarter of them appearing once. The starting material was tumor tissue (inferred from file names), obtained from a patient given nivolumab and ipilimumab in sequence. The source of these receptors is a human donor with melanoma.

This clone was detected many times. J is TRBJ2-2 and V is TRBV6-8, with TRBD2 identical over 7 bases. V lost 5 bases and J lost 6; bases outside the gene matches: 12. This CDR3 is 16 amino acids long. Germline V lookup: CDR1 MNHGY, CDR2 SAAAGT. The CDR3 is CASSRGTGTTAGELFF. The CDR3 region has the DNA TGTGCCAGCAGTAGAGGAACCGGGACTACCGCCGGGGAGCTGTTTTTT.

This clone was seen a handful of times. This chain links TRBV19 with TRBJ2-5; D is perhaps TRBD1 or TRBD2 (6 bases each). The CDR3 consists of 16 residues. From germline, CDR1 is LNHDA and CDR2 SQIVND (reference sequence). The V gene lost 1 base and the J gene lost 3 bases, with 15 bases spanning the gap. CDR3 region: CASSIGLGGLKETQYF. The DNA for the CDR3 is TGTGCCAGTAGTATAGGACTAGGGGGGCTGAAAGAGACCCAGTACTTC.

This chain links TRBV5-1 with TRBJ2-7; 13 bases match TRBD2. In germline, CDR1 is SGHRS, CDR2 YFSETQ. The trim removed 0 bases at V and 7 bases at J, leaving 10 bases unmatched. The CDR3 contains 17 residues. The CDR3 DNA follows: TGCGCCAGCAGCTTGGGGGGGACAGGACTAGCGGGAGAGGAGCAGTACGTC. Encoded protein: CASSLGGTGLAGEEQYV.

This chain uses TRBV5-1 with TRBJ1-3; perhaps TRBD1 as D (5 bases). This CDR3 is 16 amino acids long. CDR1 SGHRS and CDR2 YFSETQ come from the germline V gene. Trimming removed 0 bases at V and 0 bases at J, with 10 bases between. In DNA, the CDR3 is TGCGCCAGCAGCTTGGTTACAGGAAGCTCTGGAAACACCATATATTTT. Amino acids: CASSLVTGSSGNTIYF.

The gene calls are TRBV6-8 and TRBJ1-3; D is undetermined. This CDR3 spans 16 amino acids. CDR1 and CDR2 (germline): MNHGY, SAAAGT. Trimming took 6 bases from V and 0 from J, leaving 15 bases between them. The CDR3 nucleotides are TGTGCCAGCAGCGAGTCACACCTGAGCTCTGGAAACACCATATATTTT. Translation: CASSESHLSSGNTIYF.

The chain carries TRBV5-8 and TRBJ1-2; D is unclear. The CDR3 sequence is 13 residues long. Germline loops: CDR1 SGHTS, CDR2 YDEGEE. The V end lost 4 bases, the J end lost 7 bases, and 14 bases lay between the germline ends. CDR3 amino acids: CASSPYQEGGYTF. The CDR3 nucleotides read TGTGCCAGCAGCCCCTACCAGGAAGGTGGCTACACCTTC.

This clone occurred a few times. This chain connects TRBV18 to TRBJ2-1, with D tentatively TRBD2 (6 bases). Germline CDR1 KGHSH, CDR2 LQKENI. The CDR3 has 14 residues. Trimming took 1 base from V and 3 from J, leaving 7 bases between them. In DNA, the CDR3 is TGTGCCAGCTCACCACGGGGGGACTACAATGAGCAGTTCTTC. It encodes CASSPRGDYNEQFF.

The genes are TRBV5-1 and TRBJ2-3; TRBD1 or TRBD2 may be the D gene (6 bases each). The CDR3 totals 14 residues. The germline gives CDR1 SGHRS, CDR2 YFSETQ. V was clipped by 6 bases and J by 6 bases, with 17 bases between them. The CDR3 sequence: CASKGGGRTDTQYF. The DNA for the CDR3 is TGCGCCAGCAAGGGGGGAGGAAGGACCGATACGCAGTATTTT.

Ten or more counts support this clone. This sequence joins TRBV6-8 and TRBJ2-3; no reliable D call. The CDR3 is made up of 17 amino acids. Trimming took 2 bases from V and 2 from J, leaving 17 bases between them. In germline, CDR1 is MNHGY, CDR2 SAAAGT. The CDR3 DNA reads as TGTGCCAGCAGTTACGGCGAGCGATTGGGATTCACAGATACGCAGTATTTT. Translated, it gives CASSYGERLGFTDTQYF.

This clone was picked up a small number of times. The J gene is TRBJ2-1, the V gene TRBV19; TRBD2 matches at 11 bases. There are 17 residues in the CDR3. The trim removed 0 bases at V and 4 bases at J, leaving 5 bases unmatched. The germline gives CDR1 LNHDA, CDR2 SQIVND (reference sequence). The CDR3 bases are TGTGCCAGTAGTATAGATCAGGGGACTAGCGGTTACAATGAGCAGTTCTTC. This translates into CASSIDQGTSGYNEQFF.

The V call is TRBV7-1, the J call TRBJ2-7, with 10 bases fitting TRBD2. TRBV7-1 is labeled an ORF, and its function is uncertain. This CDR3 spans 13 amino acids. The J segment lost 11 bases and the V segment lost 6 bases, leaving 10 bases of the junction unmatched. The CDR3 sequence: CASRPQGLAVEYV. As DNA, the CDR3 is TGTGCCAGCAGACCCCAAGGACTAGCGGTTGAGTACGTC.

At least ten counts were recorded for this clone. This chain joins TRBV6-8 and TRBJ2-7; a possible D gene is TRBD2 (6 bases). Per germline, CDR1 MNHGY and CDR2 SAAAGT. The CDR3 has 15 amino acids. V gave up 6 bases and J gave up 4 bases, with 19 bases separating them. The CDR3 DNA reads TGTGCCAGCAGGGCCTCTGTGATCGGACTATACGAGCAGTACGTC. Its translation: CASRASVIGLYEQYV.

The chain couples TRBV2 to TRBJ2-5; 9 nucleotides line up with TRBD1. The ends lost 6 bases at V and 11 bases at J; junction bases unmatched: 13. The CDR3 covers 14 residues. Germline assignment: CDR1 SNHLY and CDR2 FYNNEI. CDR3 residues: CASSGGGDRANQYF. CDR3 bases: TGTGCCAGCAGCGGAGGGGGGGACAGGGCCAATCAGTACTTC.

This clone was recorded a few times. This chain links TRBV11-3 with TRBJ2-3; D uncertain. Trimming stripped 5 bases from V and 2 bases from J, with 11 bases between. Germline V gives CDR1 SGHNT, CDR2 YENEEA. This CDR3 contains 14 residues. The CDR3 region is CASSPRRNTDTQYF. CDR3 DNA: TGTGCCAGCAGCCCCCGTCGCAACACAGATACGCAGTATTTT.

Ten or more counts support this clone. CDR3 nucleotides: TGTGCCAGCAGCGCACAAGGGACAGGGGGCGCCGGCACTGAAGCTTTCTTT. Translating it yields CASSAQGTGGAGTEAFF. This chain uses TRBV9 with TRBJ1-1; 12 bases agree with TRBD1. The CDR3 runs 17 residues. Looked up from germline, CDR1 is SGDLS and CDR2 is YYNGEE. With V trimmed by 3 bases and J by 4 bases, 10 bases remained unmatched.

The chain has TRBV30 and TRBJ2-1; 8 nucleotides line up with TRBD2. CDR1 GTSNPN and CDR2 SVGIG come from the germline V gene (reference sequence). V dropped 5 bases and J dropped 5; count of bases not matched to a gene: 5. The CDR3 extends over 13 amino acids. In nucleotides, the CDR3 is TGTGCCTGGGAAGCGGGAGTCAACAATGAGCAGTTCTTC. Amino acid sequence: CAWEAGVNNEQFF.

This clone was observed a few times. The rearrangement links TRBV6-8 to TRBJ2-4; D is perhaps TRBD1 or TRBD2 (5 bases each). V shed 11 bases and J shed 0 bases, with 17 bases lying between them. CDR1 is MNHGY and CDR2 is SAAAGT in the germline V gene. This CDR3 comprises 15 residues. CDR3 sequence: CAGPSPGLAKNIQYF. The CDR3 nucleotides read TGTGCCGGCCCCTCCCCGGGGCTAGCCAAAAACATTCAGTACTTC.

The chain combines TRBV16 with TRBJ2-6, with unresolved D. The germline CDR1 and CDR2 sequences are KGHSY and FQNENV. With 3 bases removed from V and 2 bases from J, the gap between germline ends came to 8 bases. CDR3 size: 15 residues. CDR3 bases: TGTGCCAGCAGCCACAGCGTAACTGGGGCCAACGTCCTGACTTTC. Its protein is CASSHSVTGANVLTF.

This clone appeared a few times. The V call is TRBV11-3, the J call TRBJ2-5; D gene uncertain. The CDR3 extends over 14 amino acids. The germline CDR1 and CDR2 sequences are SGHNT and YENEEA. The V end was cut by 1 base, the J end by 1 base, with 7 bases between. The CDR3 loop is CASSLVSSQETQYF. CDR3 sequence (DNA): TGTGCCAGCAGCTTAGTTAGCAGCCAAGAGACCCAGTACTTC.